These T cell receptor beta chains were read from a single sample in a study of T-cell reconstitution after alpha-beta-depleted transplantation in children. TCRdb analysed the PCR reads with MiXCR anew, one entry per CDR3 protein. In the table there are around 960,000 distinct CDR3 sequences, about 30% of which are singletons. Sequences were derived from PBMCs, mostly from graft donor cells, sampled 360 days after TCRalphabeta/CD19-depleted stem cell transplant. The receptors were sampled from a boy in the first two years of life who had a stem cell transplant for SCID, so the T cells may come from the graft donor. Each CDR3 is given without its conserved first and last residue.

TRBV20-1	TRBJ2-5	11	SASGGALNWLY
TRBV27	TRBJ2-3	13	ASSPQRGRTDTQY
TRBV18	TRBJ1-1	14	ASSPSPGQPNTEAF
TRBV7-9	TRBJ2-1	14	ASSSAPGGGYNEQF
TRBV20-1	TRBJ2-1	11	SAQIRVNSEQF
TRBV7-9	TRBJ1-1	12	ASIPDTMNTEAF
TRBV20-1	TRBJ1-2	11	SASPGTGYGYT
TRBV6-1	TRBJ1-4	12	ASSRNTGSGKLF
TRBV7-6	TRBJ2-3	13	ASSLPSASTDTQY
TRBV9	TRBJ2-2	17	ASSPRQGAGLRRTGELF
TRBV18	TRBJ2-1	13	ASSPERFSYNEQF
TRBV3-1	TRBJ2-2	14	ASSQAPSGTTGELF
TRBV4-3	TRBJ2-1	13	ASSQESLPDQKQF
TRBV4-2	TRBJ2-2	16	ASSPWGLRGTNTGELF
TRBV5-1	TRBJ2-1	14	ASSLIPLAGVNEQF
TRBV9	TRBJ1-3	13	ASSITGQTRNTIY
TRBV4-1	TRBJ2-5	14	ASSQGVGGRQETQY
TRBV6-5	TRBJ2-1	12	ASSYADGNNEQF
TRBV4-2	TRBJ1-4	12	ASSPGTINEKLF
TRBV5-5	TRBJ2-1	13	ASSRDGGLYNEQF
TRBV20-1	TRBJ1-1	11	SPREGAGTEAF
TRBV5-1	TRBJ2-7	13	ASSLRLKTGDEQY
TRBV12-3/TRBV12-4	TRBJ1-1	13	ASRAQGSLNTEAF
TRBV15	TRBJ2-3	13	ATSRDRRTADTQY
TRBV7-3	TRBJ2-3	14	ASSLGGAANTDTQY
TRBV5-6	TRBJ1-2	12	ASIMAAGDYGYT
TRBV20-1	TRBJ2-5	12	SARTKWSKETQY
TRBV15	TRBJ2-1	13	ATSRDHTSAREQF
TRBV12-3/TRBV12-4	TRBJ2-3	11	ASSFPGTDTQY
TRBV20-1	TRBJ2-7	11	SARGASAYEQY
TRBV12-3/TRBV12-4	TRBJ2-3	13	ASTWGGAGTDTQY
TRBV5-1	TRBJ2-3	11	ASRGQHTDTQY
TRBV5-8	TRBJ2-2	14	ASSRRGRANTGELF
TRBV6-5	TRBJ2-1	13	ASSYSSGRPNEQF
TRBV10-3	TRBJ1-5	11	ATRVESRQPQH
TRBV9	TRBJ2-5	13	ASSKSGLAQETQY
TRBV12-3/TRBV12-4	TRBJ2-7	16	ASSLAPLPAGGNYEQY
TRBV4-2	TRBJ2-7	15	ASSPALGTSISYEQY
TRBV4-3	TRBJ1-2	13	ASSHDRGFGYGYT
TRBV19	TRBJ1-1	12	ASSMTISNTEAF
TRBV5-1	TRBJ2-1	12	ASSPDRGRNEQF
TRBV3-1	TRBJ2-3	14	ASSLGGRGARNTQY
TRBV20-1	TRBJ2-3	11	SAIDRATDTQY
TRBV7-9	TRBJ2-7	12	ASSSGLMDYEQY
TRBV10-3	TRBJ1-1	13	AISGLYRVDTEAF
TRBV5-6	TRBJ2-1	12	ASSHPGGYNEQF
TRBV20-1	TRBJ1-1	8	SAGQGRAF
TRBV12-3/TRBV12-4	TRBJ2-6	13	ASTTSGVGANVLT